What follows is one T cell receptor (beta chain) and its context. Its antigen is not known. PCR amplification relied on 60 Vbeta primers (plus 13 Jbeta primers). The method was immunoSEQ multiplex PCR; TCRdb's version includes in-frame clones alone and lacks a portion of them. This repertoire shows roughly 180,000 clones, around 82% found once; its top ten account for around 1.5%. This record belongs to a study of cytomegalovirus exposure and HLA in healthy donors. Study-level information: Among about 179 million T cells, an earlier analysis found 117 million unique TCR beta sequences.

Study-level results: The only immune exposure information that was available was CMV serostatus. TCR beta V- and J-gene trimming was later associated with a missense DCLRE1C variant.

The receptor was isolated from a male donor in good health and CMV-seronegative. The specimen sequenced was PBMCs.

CDR3 coding DNA: TGTGCCAGCAGCTTGGGAGCTAACTCTGGAAACACCATATATTTT. Protein: CASSLGANSGNTIYF. The J gene is TRBJ1-3, the V gene TRBV5-6; D ambiguous. Germline V gene sequence: CDR1 SGHDT, CDR2 YYEEEE. CDR3 length: 15 residues. The V end lost 0 bases, the J end lost 0 bases, and 7 bases lay between the germline ends.